This is a list of T cell receptor beta chains from one sample in a study of T cells in Graves' hyperthyroidism and ophthalmopathy. TCRdb independently ran MiXCR on the multiplex PCR reads; one entry per CDR3 protein. The sample includes 530,000 or so distinct CDR3 sequences, just over 45% of them seen just once. The sequenced material came from peripheral blood or thyroid tissue (not recorded which). These receptors were collected from a woman aged 18-35 years with Graves' hyperthyroidism. Each CDR3 is given with its conserved first and last residue.

V	J	CDR3
TRBV10-3	TRBJ1-3	CAISARQDLSGNTIYF
TRBV11-2	TRBJ2-5	CASSGSETQYF
TRBV6-2/TRBV6-3	TRBJ1-5	CASSLRGGLVQPQHF
TRBV15	TRBJ1-1	CATSRPTGGTEAFF
TRBV10-3	TRBJ1-1	CAISEQGDTEAFF
TRBV7-2	TRBJ1-5	CASSLELGVDNEPQHF
TRBV15	TRBJ2-5	CATSRGSGRAGETQYF
TRBV2	TRBJ1-4	CASRTETGVEKLFF
TRBV20-1	TRBJ2-5	CSARGGGGLANQETQYF
TRBV11-2	TRBJ2-7	CASSVASGRALEEQYF
TRBV19	TRBJ2-7	CASSKTLAGDILRVHEQYF
TRBV7-8	TRBJ1-2	CASSPHGQEFNYGYTF
TRBV7-3	TRBJ1-1	CASSPDTGGEDTEAFF
TRBV5-1	TRBJ1-1	CASSLPGKTEAFF
TRBV9	TRBJ1-3	CASSVAGSTGNTIYF
TRBV6-4	TRBJ1-1	CASSDRGSTEAFF
TRBV12-5	TRBJ2-5	CASGPGLADTQETQYF
TRBV7-9	TRBJ2-7	CASSLDVTPYEQYF
TRBV5-5	TRBJ2-7	CASSKGGIGQYF
TRBV5-6	TRBJ2-2	CASSRQSLNTGELFF
TRBV12-3/TRBV12-4	TRBJ1-5	CASSIPQLRSNQPQHF
TRBV29-1	TRBJ1-1	CSSPLSGNTEAFF
TRBV2	NA	CASRGLAGGVGQFF
TRBV11-2	TRBJ2-7	CASSSTRYEQYF
TRBV5-1	TRBJ2-7	CASSSRAGDSYEQYF
TRBV7-8	TRBJ1-2	CASSLGYGGRGYTF
TRBV12-3/TRBV12-4	TRBJ2-7	CASSLGQPQQYF
TRBV7-7	TRBJ2-2	CASSSTGPGELFF
TRBV12-3/TRBV12-4	TRBJ1-5	CASSSRVQPQHF
TRBV7-2	TRBJ2-3	CASSSLGFTDTQYF
TRBV10-3	TRBJ2-5	CAISGKPGTPGLETQYF
TRBV7-3	TRBJ2-7	CASSLVRDWAYEQYF
TRBV2	TRBJ2-5	CASNRLAQGPRETQYF
TRBV2	NA	CASSVGFDEQFF
TRBV4-1	TRBJ1-6	CASSQDNFYNSPLHF
TRBV7-7	TRBJ2-5	CAGSSLQETQYF
TRBV20-1	TRBJ2-2	CSAIRTGNTGELFF
TRBV7-8	TRBJ1-1	CASSTAPRGEAFF